One and the same sample provided the 28 T cell receptor beta chains below, sequenced in a study of blood T cell repertoires in COVID-19. The assay was immunoSEQ multiplex PCR, and TCRdb's table has in-frame clones only and misses some. The sample lists a few hundred thousand clones, approximately 87% seen once, with under 3% in the top ten. Sequencing was done on a sample of peripheral blood. The receptors shown here come from a woman in her twenties or thirties with COVID-19, enrolled during active disease.

V gene TRBV28 combines with J gene TRBJ2-5, with D hard to call. The CDR3 has 13 amino acids. CDR1 and CDR2 from the germline V gene are MDHEN and SYDVKM. V lost 3 bases to trimming and J lost 2 bases, with 7 bases between them. CDR3 nucleotide sequence: TGTGCCAGCAGTTTCCTACTTCAAGAGACCCAGTACTTC. Protein product: CASSFLLQETQYF.

This chain connects TRBV2 to TRBJ2-2, with 7 bases aligning to TRBD1. V lost 3 bases to trimming and J lost 2 bases; unmatched junction nucleotides: 6. This CDR3 has 16 amino acids. Germline CDR1 and CDR2: SNHLY and FYNNEI. The CDR3 is CASSDRGLINTGELFF. DNA for the CDR3: TGTGCCAGCAGTGACAGGGGGTTAATTAACACCGGGGAGCTGTTTTTT. The entire variable domain, with the rest obtained from reference TRBV2 and TRBJ2-2, is as follows: EPEVTQTPSHQVTQMGQEVILRCVPISNHLYFYWYRQILGQKVEFLVSFYNNEISEKSEIFDDQFSVERPDGSNFTLKIRSTKLEDSAMYFCASSDRGLINTGELFFGEGSRLTVL.

This clone appeared a few times. J is TRBJ2-1 and V is TRBV27; 11 nucleotides agree with TRBD2. CDR1 is MNHEY, CDR2 SMNVEV, per germline (reference sequence). The CDR3 loop spans 19 amino acids. Losses at the gene ends were 6 bases for V and 2 bases for J; bases not matched to a gene: 15. The DNA for the CDR3 is TGTGCCAGCAGGGAACTAGCGGGAGAAGGATGGCTCCCCTACAATGAGCAGTTCTTC. This gives the protein CASRELAGEGWLPYNEQFF.

The chain uses TRBV10-1 and TRBJ1-4, with D possibly matching TRBD1 (5 bases). The CDR3 covers 14 residues. Germline values: CDR1 WNHNN, CDR2 SYGVQD (reference sequence). Trimming cost V 3 bases and J 2 bases, with 7 bases left between them. This chain's CDR3 is CASSERGTNEKLFF. In DNA form, the CDR3 reads TGCGCCAGCAGTGAAAGGGGCACTAATGAAAAACTGTTTTTT.

This clone was seen only a few times. The gene calls are TRBV6-6 and TRBJ1-1, with 7 bases lining up with TRBD1. The germline V gene has CDR1 MNHNY and CDR2 SVGAGI (reference sequence). The CDR3 runs 14 residues. The junction had 8 bases not matched to a gene; V was cut back by 6 bases and J by 4 bases. The CDR3 nucleotides are TGTGCCAGCAGGAAAGAACAGGGGAGCACTGAAGCTTTCTTT. Its protein product is CASRKEQGSTEAFF.

The chain has TRBV6-6 and TRBJ1-2, with D possibly matching TRBD1 (5 bases). In germline, CDR1 is MNHNY, CDR2 SVGAGI (reference sequence). This CDR3 is built from 14 residues. Trimming stripped 5 bases from V and 3 bases from J, with 13 bases between. The CDR3 loop is CASSTPWGDYGYTF. CDR3 nucleotides: TGTGCCAGCAGTACCCCGTGGGGGGACTATGGCTACACCTTC.

The gene calls are TRBV5-6 and TRBJ1-1, with D unclear. V was shortened by 1 base and J by 5 bases, with 15 bases between the two germline ends. Per the germline V gene, CDR1 is SGHDT and CDR2 is YYEEEE. This CDR3 spans 15 amino acids. CDR3 coding DNA: TGTGCCAGCAGCTTGTCGTTTCGGGGTCGAACTGAAGCTTTCTTT. Amino acids: CASSLSFRGRTEAFF.

This clone was observed a single time. Written as DNA, the CDR3 is TGTGCCAGCTCACCTCAACAGGGGGACACTGAAGCTTTCTTT. This sequence encodes CASSPQQGDTEAFF. This chain joins TRBV18 and TRBJ1-1; 8 positions agree with TRBD1. Germline trimming cut 3 bases from V and 3 bases from J; bases unmatched to any gene: 3. In germline, CDR1 is KGHSH, CDR2 LQKENI. This CDR3 region has 14 residues.

V is TRBV20-1 and J is TRBJ2-7; D unclear. CDR1 and CDR2 (germline): DFQATT, SNEGSKA (reference sequence). The CDR3 consists of 14 residues. V dropped 3 bases and J dropped 3 bases, with 15 bases sitting between them. CDR3 sequence reads: CSASNPEQHYEQYF. The DNA for the CDR3 is TGCAGTGCTAGTAATCCGGAACAGCACTACGAGCAGTACTTC.

The rearrangement uses TRBV7-8 and TRBJ2-3, with 8 positions matching TRBD2. V shed 1 base, J shed 6 bases, and the junction held 6 bases outside the gene matches. CDR3 length: 15 residues. Germline CDR1 and CDR2: SGHVS and FQNEAQ. In nucleotides, the CDR3 is TGTGCCAGCAGCTTAGGAACTAGCGGTATTGATACGCAGTATTTT. Translating gives CASSLGTSGIDTQYF.

J is TRBJ2-3 and V is TRBV6-5; 11 bases are a match to TRBD2. The J segment lost 1 base and the V segment lost 5 bases, leaving 2 bases of the junction unmatched. The germline V gene has CDR1 MNHEY and CDR2 SVGAGI. CDR3 length equals 15 residues. CDR3 nucleotides: TGTGCCAGCAGTAATAGCGGGAGGGGCACAGATACGCAGTATTTT. Translated: CASSNSGRGTDTQYF.

The chain combines TRBV7-2 with TRBJ1-1; 8 nucleotides match TRBD1. This CDR3 comprises 14 residues. J gave up 11 bases and V 6 bases, and 14 bases lay outside the gene matches. Germline loops: CDR1 SGHTA, CDR2 FQGNSA. Here the CDR3 DNA reads TGTGCCAGCAGAGCGACTCAGGGGGCTATTGAGGCTTTCTTT. As protein: CASRATQGAIEAFF. The full variable domain, completed using reference TRBV7-2 and TRBJ1-1, is GAGVSQSPSNKVTEKGKDVELRCDPISGHTALYWYRQSLGQGLEFLIYFQGNSAPDKSGLPSDRFSAERTGGSVSTLTIQRTQQEDSAVYLCASRATQGAIEAFFGQGTRLTVV.

The chain joins TRBV7-6 to TRBJ2-2; TRBD2 matches 12 bases. This CDR3 is built from 16 residues. The J segment lost 5 bases and the V segment lost 5 bases, leaving 6 bases of the junction unmatched. From germline, CDR1 is SGHVS and CDR2 FNYEAQ. CDR3 region: CASSPTGTSGTGELFF. The CDR3 coding sequence is TGTGCCAGCAGCCCAACCGGGACTAGCGGGACCGGGGAGCTGTTTTTT.

The V gene is TRBV19, the J gene TRBJ1-4; TRBD1 matches 10 bases. Germline trimming cut 5 bases from V and 6 bases from J; bases unmatched to any gene: 6. There are 15 residues in the CDR3. Per the germline V gene, CDR1 is LNHDA and CDR2 is SQIVND (reference sequence). The CDR3 region has the DNA TGTGCCAGTAGTCGCCCCGGGACAGGGGATGAAAAACTGTTTTTT. Translation: CASSRPGTGDEKLFF.

This clone was seen at least ten times. The same CDR3 can be traced to other DNA sequences in this sample. The chain joins TRBV3-1 (or the pseudogene TRBV3-2) to TRBJ1-5, with D perhaps matching TRBD1 (5 bases). Germline assignment: CDR1 LGHDT and CDR2 YNNKEL (reference sequence). The CDR3 runs to 13 residues. Trimming took 1 base from V and 7 from J, leaving 8 bases between them. CDR3 in amino acids: CASSQGGDQPQHF. CDR3 bases: TGTGCCAGCAGCCAAGGGGGGGACCAGCCCCAGCATTTT.

V is TRBV3-1 (or the pseudogene TRBV3-2) and J is TRBJ1-1, with D perhaps matching TRBD1 (6 bases). Trimming stripped 4 bases from V and 1 base from J, with 10 bases between. Looked up from germline, CDR1 is LGHDT and CDR2 is YNNKEL (reference sequence). CDR3 size: 14 residues. CDR3 protein: CASSRQDRNTEAFF. As DNA, the CDR3 is TGTGCCAGCAGCCGGCAGGACAGGAACACTGAAGCTTTCTTT.

V usage is TRBV2 and J usage is TRBJ2-3, with 12 bases identical to TRBD2. Germline V gene sequence: CDR1 SNHLY, CDR2 FYNNEI. This CDR3 comprises 15 residues. The ends lost 5 bases at V and 8 bases at J; junction bases unmatched: 8. The CDR3 sequence is CASSQPSGRAGTQYF. CDR3 in DNA: TGTGCCAGCAGTCAACCTAGCGGGAGGGCCGGTACGCAGTATTTT.

Only one count was recorded for this clone. This chain connects TRBV7-2 to TRBJ1-3, with D unclear. V lost 1 base and J lost 0, with 7 bases in between. Looked up from germline, CDR1 is SGHTA and CDR2 is FQGNSA. The CDR3 contains 15 residues. CDR3 DNA: TGTGCCAGCAGCTTAGAGACGGGCTCTGGAAACACCATATATTTT. It codes for CASSLETGSGNTIYF.

The chain is built from TRBV19 and TRBJ2-3; 9 bases fit TRBD1. Germline-derived CDR1 and CDR2 are LNHDA and SQIVND (reference sequence). V lost 5 bases and J lost 6; bases outside the gene matches: 6. CDR3 length equals 14 residues. Written as DNA, the CDR3 is TGTGCCAGTAGTCCACAGGGGGCGCTGGATACGCAGTATTTT. Its translation: CASSPQGALDTQYF.

The chain uses TRBV7-9 and TRBJ2-3, with D possibly TRBD1 on 6 matching bases. V was cut by 5 bases and J by 4 bases, with 10 bases left in between. CDR3 length: 13 amino acids. Looked up from germline, CDR1 is SEHNR and CDR2 is FQNEAQ (reference sequence). CDR3: CASSNRVSDTQYF. CDR3 in DNA: TGTGCCAGCAGCAACAGGGTGTCAGATACGCAGTATTTT.

The chain joins TRBV6-6 to TRBJ2-5; TRBD2 is a possible D gene (5 bases). The CDR3 runs to 13 residues. Germline lookup yields CDR1 MNHNY and CDR2 SVGAGI (reference sequence). Trimming took 5 bases from V and 2 from J, leaving 9 bases between them. The CDR3 loop is CASSNPGQETQYF. The CDR3 bases are TGTGCCAGCAGTAACCCGGGACAAGAGACCCAGTACTTC.

The CDR3 region is CASSYSGPINEKLFF. The CDR3 nucleotides are TGTGCCAGCAGTTACTCCGGTCCAATAAATGAAAAACTGTTTTTT. V gene TRBV6-5 combines with J gene TRBJ1-4; D is unresolved. Trimming left V 0 bases short and J 5 bases short, with 10 bases between. The CDR3 is 15 residues long. The germline CDR1 and CDR2 sequences are MNHEY and SVGAGI.

The chain has TRBV7-3 and TRBJ1-5; 7 bases agree with TRBD1. The CDR3 has 14 residues. Trimming removed 6 bases from V and 5 bases from J; junction bases left unmatched: 7. Germline CDR1 is SGHTA and CDR2 is FQGTGA. In DNA, the CDR3 is TGTGCCAGCAGGCACGACAGGGACCATCAGCCCCAGCATTTT. Protein product: CASRHDRDHQPQHF.

The V and J genes are TRBV19 and TRBJ1-4; no definite D call. Germline CDR1 LNHDA, CDR2 SQIVND (reference sequence). The CDR3 covers 14 residues. Trimming removed 3 bases from V and 2 bases from J, with 7 bases in between. CDR3 coding DNA: TGTGCCAGTAGTATCAGGAGGACTAATGAAAAACTGTTTTTT. This sequence encodes CASSIRRTNEKLFF.

The chain combines TRBV10-3 with TRBJ1-6; TRBD1 agrees at 8 bases. Looked up from germline, CDR1 is ENHRY and CDR2 is SYGVKD. V lost 5 bases to trimming and J lost 5 bases; unmatched junction nucleotides: 5. There are 15 residues in the CDR3. CDR3 bases: TGTGCCATCAGTCCCGGGACAGGCAATAATTCACCCCTCCACTTT. Its protein product is CAISPGTGNNSPLHF.

V usage is TRBV3-1 (or the pseudogene TRBV3-2) and J usage is TRBJ1-4; 7 bases line up with TRBD1. J was trimmed by 0 bases and V by 1 base; bases with no gene match: 2. The germline CDR1 and CDR2 sequences are LGHDT and YNNKEL (reference sequence). The CDR3 consists of 16 residues. Here the CDR3 reads CASSQGGGATNEKLFF. CDR3 nucleotides: TGTGCCAGCAGCCAAGGAGGGGGCGCAACTAATGAAAAACTGTTTTTT.

The J gene is TRBJ2-2, the V gene TRBV5-1, with 10 bases fitting TRBD2. The CDR3 consists of 17 residues. Germline V gene lookup returns CDR1 SGHRS and CDR2 YFSETQ. J was trimmed by 1 base and V by 1 base; bases with no gene match: 4. The CDR3 loop reads CASSLRASGRNTGELFF. The CDR3 region has the DNA TGCGCCAGCAGCTTGAGGGCTAGCGGGAGGAACACCGGGGAGCTGTTTTTT.

The V call is TRBV29-1, the J call TRBJ1-1; TRBD1 aligns across 8 bases. V lost 4 bases and J lost 6; bases outside the gene matches: 7. The V gene's germline CDR1 is SQVTM and CDR2 ANQGSEA. The CDR3 length is 13 residues. Written as DNA, the CDR3 is TGCAGCGTTGGGTGGACAGGGAGATCTGAAGCTTTCTTT. It encodes CSVGWTGRSEAFF.